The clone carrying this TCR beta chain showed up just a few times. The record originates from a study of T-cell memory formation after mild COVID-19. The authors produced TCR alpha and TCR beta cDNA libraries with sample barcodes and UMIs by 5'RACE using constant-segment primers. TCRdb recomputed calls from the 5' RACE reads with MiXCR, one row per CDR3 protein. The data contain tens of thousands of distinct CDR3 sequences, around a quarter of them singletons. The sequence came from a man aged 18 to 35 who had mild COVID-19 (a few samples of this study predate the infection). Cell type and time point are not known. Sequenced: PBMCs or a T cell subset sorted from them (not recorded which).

The CDR3 nucleotides are TGTGCCAGTAGTCTCCCTAGCTCCTACAATGAGCAGTTCTTC. Translated: CASSLPSSYNEQFF. The gene calls are TRBV19 and TRBJ2-1; no clear D. CDR1 is LNHDA, CDR2 SQIVND, per germline (reference sequence). The V and J ends lost 5 bases and 0 bases respectively, with 8 bases between them. This CDR3 has 14 residues.